The 14 T cell receptor beta chains below all came from one sample that was sequenced in a study of Tregs in tolerant kidney transplant recipients. TCRdb's copy holds only in-frame clones and misses some; the assay was immunoSEQ multiplex PCR. The sample records about 66,000 clones, around nine tenths being singletons. The sequenced sample was CD8+ T cells from blood, obtained before the transplant. The source of these receptors is a human donor who received a combined kidney and bone marrow transplant.

The V call is TRBV6-1, the J call TRBJ2-5; a weak D match, TRBD1 (6 bases). The CDR3 extends over 15 amino acids. CDR1 is MNHNS and CDR2 is SASEGT in the germline V gene. V was trimmed by 4 bases and J by 4 bases, leaving 16 bases between them. DNA of the CDR3: TGTGCCAGCAGTGTGGGCGAGGGGGTAGGAGAGACCCAGTACTTC. Its translation: CASSVGEGVGETQYF.

The V gene is TRBV27, the J gene TRBJ2-7, with a tentative D call TRBD2 (5 bases). The germline V gene encodes CDR1 MNHEY and CDR2 SMNVEV (reference sequence). Deletions cut 6 bases from V and 4 bases from J, with 13 bases between. CDR3 length equals 13 residues. The CDR3 nucleotides read TGTGCCAGCAGCCCTGGGAGCGATTACGAGCAGTACTTC. Amino acids: CASSPGSDYEQYF.

The chain has TRBV6-6 and TRBJ1-5; D is ambiguous. V lost 7 bases, J lost 3 bases, and 10 bases lay in between. The CDR3 totals 13 residues. Germline-derived CDR1 and CDR2 are MNHNY and SVGAGI (reference sequence). The CDR3 DNA sequence: TGTGCCAGCACACCGGGTCCCAATCAGCCCCAGCATTTT. It yields the protein CASTPGPNQPQHF.

This clone appeared a few times. V and J are TRBV5-1 and TRBJ2-1, with 7 bases aligning to TRBD2. Germline V gives CDR1 SGHRS, CDR2 YFSETQ. CDR3 length: 16 residues. V dropped 2 bases and J dropped 4; count of bases not matched to a gene: 9. The CDR3 coding sequence is TGCGCCAGCAGCTTTCTTCTAGCGGTCCCATACAATGAGCAGTTCTTC. Protein sequence: CASSFLLAVPYNEQFF.

V is TRBV7-9 and J is TRBJ2-6; 10 positions agree with TRBD1. The CDR3 consists of 19 residues. Trimming at V came to 4 bases and at J to 0 bases, leaving 9 bases not matched to a gene. Germline lookup yields CDR1 SEHNR and CDR2 FQNEAQ (reference sequence). The CDR3 bases are TGTGCCAGCAGCTCTACCTATTGGGACAGGGGCTCTGGGGCCAACGTCCTGACTTTC. This sequence encodes CASSSTYWDRGSGANVLTF.

V is TRBV5-8 and J is TRBJ2-5, with 7 bases fitting TRBD1. CDR3 length: 15 amino acids. CDR1 SGHTS and CDR2 YDEGEE come from the germline V gene. Unmatched junction bases numbered 7, after V lost 0 bases and J lost 5 bases. The CDR3 DNA sequence: TGTGCCAGCAGCTTGGGACAGGGTAATTCGGAGACCCAGTACTTC. Protein sequence: CASSLGQGNSETQYF.

Comment on this clone: One end of the junction varies from germline; a read error may be responsible. The chain recombines TRBV27 with TRBJ2-2; 11 bases are a match to TRBD1. The CDR3 runs to 12 residues. Germline-derived CDR1 and CDR2 are MNHEY and SMNVEV (reference sequence). The CDR3 region has the DNA TGTGCCAGCAGGAAAGGGACAGGGGGGCTGTTTTTT. The encoded protein is CASRKGTGGLFF.

This clone was seen just once. At one end the junction does not follow the germline gene, possibly because of a read error. CDR3 region: CASSRTVRDPNF. CDR3 in DNA: TGTGCCAGCAGCCGGACTGTTAGAGACCCGAACTTC. This rearrangement joins TRBV7-9 to TRBJ2-5, with a weak D call TRBD2 (5 bases). The CDR3 extends over 12 amino acids. CDR1 and CDR2 from the germline V gene are SEHNR and FQNEAQ (reference sequence).

CDR3 sequence: CAWRAGYNTEAFF. The CDR3 DNA sequence: TGTGCCTGGAGGGCAGGGTATAACACTGAAGCTTTCTTT. This rearrangement joins TRBV30 to TRBJ1-1; possibly TRBD1 for D (5 bases). The CDR3 is 13 amino acids. Germline assignment: CDR1 GTSNPN and CDR2 SVGIG (reference sequence). Trimming shortened V by 3 bases and J by 2 bases, and 10 bases separated the two germline ends.

This chain links TRBV10-3 with TRBJ2-1; 9 nucleotides line up with TRBD2. This CDR3 is built from 16 residues. The J segment lost 3 bases and the V segment lost 3 bases, leaving 6 bases of the junction unmatched. The germline CDR1 and CDR2 sequences are ENHRY and SYGVKD. CDR3 sequence: CAISEPGGGDYNEQFF. CDR3 nucleotide sequence: TGTGCCATCAGTGAACCAGGCGGGGGGGACTACAATGAGCAGTTCTTC.

The chain joins TRBV19 to TRBJ1-2; D may be TRBD1 (5 bases). The CDR3 has 13 amino acids. The V gene lost 7 bases and the J gene lost 4 bases, with 13 bases spanning the gap. The germline V gene has CDR1 LNHDA and CDR2 SQIVND (reference sequence). The CDR3 DNA reads as TGTGCCAGTATCCAGGGTCGGAGCTATGGCTACACCTTC. The encoded protein is CASIQGRSYGYTF.

A few counts support this clone. This sequence joins TRBV7-9 and TRBJ2-1; 9 nucleotides line up with TRBD2. The V gene's germline CDR1 is SEHNR and CDR2 FQNEAQ (reference sequence). The CDR3 is 15 residues long. The junction had 12 bases not matched to a gene; V was cut back by 4 bases and J by 11 bases. CDR3 region: CASSSPRLAETKQFF. DNA for the CDR3: TGTGCCAGCAGCTCGCCCCGACTAGCGGAAACTAAGCAGTTCTTC.

This chain connects TRBV10-2 to TRBJ1-1; D is possibly TRBD1 (5 bases). Germline V gives CDR1 WSHSY, CDR2 SAAADI. The CDR3 runs to 15 residues. V gave up 2 bases and J gave up 4 bases, with 14 bases separating them. The CDR3 nucleotides read TGCGCCAGCAGTGAGGGGGGGATGGGGGTCACTGAAGCTTTCTTT. Translated: CASSEGGMGVTEAFF.

This chain connects TRBV4-3 to TRBJ1-4, with D possibly being TRBD1 (5 bases). Trimming removed 6 bases at V and 7 bases at J, with 18 bases between. Germline V gene data show CDR1 as LGHNA and CDR2 as YSLEER. The CDR3 loop spans 15 amino acids. The CDR3 loop is CASSQSSGGGEKLFF. CDR3 DNA: TGCGCCAGCAGTCAGTCCTCCGGGGGAGGTGAAAAACTGTTTTTT.